The clone carrying this TCR beta chain showed up just a few times. The sample comes from a study of beta chain features in type 1 diabetes. Between the trimmed V and J ends, which lost 3 bases and 4 bases, there was a span of 18 bases. This CDR3 is 16 amino acids long. The germline CDR1 and CDR2 sequences are SGHRS and YFSETQ. The investigators reverse transcribed all of the isolated RNA, so they sequenced expressed TCRB transcripts. Sequencing was performed with immunoSEQ multiplex PCR; in TCRdb, only in-frame clones are kept and a portion is missing. The repertoire holds around 240,000 clones, with 9.6% as singletons.

Sequencing was performed on naive CD4+ T cells from blood. This clonotype was obtained from a woman aged 18-30 years in good health. V gene TRBV5-1 combines with J gene TRBJ2-3, with D possibly TRBD2 on 6 matching bases. The CDR3 loop is CASSSFTSPGADTQYF. The CDR3 DNA sequence: TGCGCCAGCAGCTCCTTTACTAGCCCCGGCGCAGATACGCAGTATTTT.